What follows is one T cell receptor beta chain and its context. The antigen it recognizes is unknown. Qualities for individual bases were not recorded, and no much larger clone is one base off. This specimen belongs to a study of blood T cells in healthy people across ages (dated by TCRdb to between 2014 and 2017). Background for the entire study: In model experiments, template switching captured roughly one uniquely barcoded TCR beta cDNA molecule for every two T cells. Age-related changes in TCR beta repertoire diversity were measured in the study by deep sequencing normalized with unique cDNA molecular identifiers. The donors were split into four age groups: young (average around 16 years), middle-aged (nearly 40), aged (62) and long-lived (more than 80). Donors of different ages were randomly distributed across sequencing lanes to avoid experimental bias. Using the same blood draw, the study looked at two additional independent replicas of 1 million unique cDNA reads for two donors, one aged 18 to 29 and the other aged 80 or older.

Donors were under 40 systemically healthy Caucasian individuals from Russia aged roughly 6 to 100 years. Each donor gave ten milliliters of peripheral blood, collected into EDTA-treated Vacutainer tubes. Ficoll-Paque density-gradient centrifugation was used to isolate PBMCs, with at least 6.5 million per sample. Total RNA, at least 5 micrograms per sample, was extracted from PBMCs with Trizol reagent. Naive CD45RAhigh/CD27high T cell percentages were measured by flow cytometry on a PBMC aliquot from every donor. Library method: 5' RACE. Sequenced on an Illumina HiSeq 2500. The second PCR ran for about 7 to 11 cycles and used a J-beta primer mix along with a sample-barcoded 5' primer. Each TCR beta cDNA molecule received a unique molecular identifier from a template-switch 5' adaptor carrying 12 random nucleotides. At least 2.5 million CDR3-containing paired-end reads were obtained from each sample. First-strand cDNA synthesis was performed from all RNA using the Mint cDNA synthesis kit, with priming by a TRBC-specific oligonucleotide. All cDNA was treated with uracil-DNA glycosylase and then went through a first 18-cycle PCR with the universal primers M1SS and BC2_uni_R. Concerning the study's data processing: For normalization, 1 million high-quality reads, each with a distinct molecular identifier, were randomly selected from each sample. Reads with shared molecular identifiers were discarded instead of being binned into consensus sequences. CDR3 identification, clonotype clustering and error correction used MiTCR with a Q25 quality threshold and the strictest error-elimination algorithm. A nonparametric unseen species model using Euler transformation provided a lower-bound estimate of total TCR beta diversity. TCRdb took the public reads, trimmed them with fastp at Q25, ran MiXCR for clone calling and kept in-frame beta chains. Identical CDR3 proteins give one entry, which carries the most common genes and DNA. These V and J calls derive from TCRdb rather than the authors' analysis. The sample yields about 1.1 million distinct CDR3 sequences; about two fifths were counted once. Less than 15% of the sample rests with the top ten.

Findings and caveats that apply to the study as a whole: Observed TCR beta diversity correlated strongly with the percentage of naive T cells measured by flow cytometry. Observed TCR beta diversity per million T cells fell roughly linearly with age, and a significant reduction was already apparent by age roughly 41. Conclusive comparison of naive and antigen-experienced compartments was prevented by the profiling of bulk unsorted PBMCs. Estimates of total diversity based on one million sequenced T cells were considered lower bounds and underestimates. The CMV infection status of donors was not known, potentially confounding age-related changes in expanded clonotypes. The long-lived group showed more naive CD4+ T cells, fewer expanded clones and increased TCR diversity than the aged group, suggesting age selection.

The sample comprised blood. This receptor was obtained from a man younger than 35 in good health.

The nucleotide sequence is TGTGCCAGCAGCCCCCTCCTATCGTCGGACAGGGGATCGAGAACTGAAGCTTTCTTT. This is translated as CASSPLLSSDRGSRTEAFF. Here the chain combines TRBV7-9 and TRBJ1-1, and TRBD1 matches 9 of the central bases. The junction shows trimming of 5 bases on V and 5 bases on J, and the gene matches do not reach 21 bases of it. The CDR3 runs 19 residues from the cysteine to the phenylalanine. Left in the record is the CDR3 DNA by itself, 57 bases read in frame from the first base. Reading the germline V gene (reference sequence) gives CDR1 SEHNR and CDR2 FQNEAQ.